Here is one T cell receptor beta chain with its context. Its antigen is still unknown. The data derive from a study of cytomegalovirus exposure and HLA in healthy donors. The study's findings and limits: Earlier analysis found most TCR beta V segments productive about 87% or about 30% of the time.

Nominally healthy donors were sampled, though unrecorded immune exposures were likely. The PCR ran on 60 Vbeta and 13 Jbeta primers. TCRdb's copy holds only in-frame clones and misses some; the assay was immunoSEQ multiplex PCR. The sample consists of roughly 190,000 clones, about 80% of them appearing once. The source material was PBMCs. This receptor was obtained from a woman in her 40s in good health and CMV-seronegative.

CDR3 sequence reads: CASSPQWTRGTDTQYF. The CDR3 bases are TGTGCCAGCTCACCACAGTGGACTAGGGGCACAGATACGCAGTATTTT. The chain couples TRBV18 to TRBJ2-3; 7 positions agree with TRBD2. The junction had 5 bases not matched to a gene; V was cut back by 1 base and J by 1 base. The CDR3 has 16 residues. Germline V lookup: CDR1 KGHSH, CDR2 LQKENI.